This TCR beta chain originates from a study of T-cell reconstitution after alpha-beta-depleted transplantation in children. Germline V lookup: CDR1 SGHRS, CDR2 YFSETQ. Unmatched junction bases numbered 8, after V lost 6 bases and J lost 4 bases. The length of the CDR3 is 14 residues. TCRbeta library construction was performed incorporating unique molecular identifiers. Via MiXCR, TCRdb re-called the PCR reads, giving one row per CDR3 protein. The repertoire has approximately 640,000 distinct CDR3 sequences, 16% of them found once; the top ten carry 0.85% to 1.3%. This clonotype has only a few counts. This receptor was obtained from a human donor who donated a stem cell graft to a child with acute myeloid leukemia. The sample here was PBMCs from the stem cell graft donor, taken from the stem cell graft. The chain has TRBV5-1 and TRBJ2-3; 7 bases fit TRBD2. The CDR3 region is CASTAGLVSDTQYF. The DNA for the CDR3 is TGCGCCAGCACCGCCGGACTAGTTTCAGATACGCAGTATTTT.